This T cell receptor (beta chain) was captured by sequencing in a study of blood T cell repertoires in COVID-19. For the study at large: COVID-19 samples collected from the United States, Italy and Spain covered acute and convalescent phases. The analysed material was cDNA or gDNA that came from T cells, B-cell-depleted T cells, or PBMCs.

The CDR3 totals 17 residues. CDR1 is ENHRY, CDR2 SYGVKD, per germline. After removal of 4 bases from V and 6 bases from J, the junction contained 11 bases not matched to a gene. In the authors' workflow: Estimation of nucleated cell counts was performed using reference gene primer amplification. Only in-frame clones appear in the TCRdb table, and some are missing; sequencing was by immunoSEQ multiplex PCR. V and J calls and clone size are given by that table; D and trimming were obtained from the DNA. The sample lists some 260,000 clones, about 91% occurring once. The specimen sequenced was peripheral blood. The TCR sequence derives from a woman aged 25 to 39 with COVID-19, enrolled during active disease. The chain is built from TRBV10-3 and TRBJ2-1; TRBD2 agrees at 11 bases. CDR3 DNA: TGTGCCATCAGTGCGGCGGGACTAGCGGCCGTTGTCAATGAGCAGTTCTTC. Encoded protein: CAISAAGLAAVVNEQFF.